This TCR beta chain was profiled in a study of CD8 T cells in Susac syndrome (dated by TCRdb to 2018 to 2020). The study in broad terms: Whether CD8+ T cell activation and differentiation in Susac syndrome was antigen driven was tested using repertoire sequencing. The study compared CD8+ T cell repertoire clonality among 12 healthy donors, 14 Susac syndrome patients and 15 multiple sclerosis patients.

General study outcomes and caveats: The study acknowledged that relatively few individuals were included in the TCR sequencing and HLA analysis.

A remark on this clonotype: This receptor's antigen is unknown. Base qualities are not at hand, and no much larger clone is one base apart.

The CDR3 starts with the cysteine, ends with the phenylalanine, and has 14 residues. Of the read, only the CDR3 DNA is kept; its 42 bases are in frame from base 1. The germline V gene supplies CDR1 SNHLY and CDR2 FYNNEI. V is trimmed back by 10 bases and J by 3 bases, and the junction contains 11 bases that no gene match accounts for. RNA was extracted using the RNeasy kit, and roughly 0.45 to 1 microgram was reverse transcribed with random hexamers. The immunoSEQ multiplex PCR assay, which covers 54 Vbeta and 13 Jbeta segments, was used to amplify TCR beta CDR3 regions. PCR amplification bias was corrected by using a synthetic template baseline for primer optimization and computational correction. The paper's processing steps were these. Reads were assigned to V, D and J genes according to IMGT and analyzed in immunoSEQ Analyzer, with only productive sequences retained. To calculate clonality, Shannon entropy was normalized by log2 of the number of productive unique sequences and then subtracted from one. For each patient and control, public and private clones were evaluated within the 100 most prevalent clones. Clones were defined as Susac-specific if absent from the healthy and MS cohorts, from some 1,000 published viral clones and from other ImmuneACCESS disease sequences. TCRdb reprocessing: public reads trimmed at Q25 with fastp, clones called with MiXCR, in-frame beta chains kept. Each entry merges the rows of one CDR3 protein and shows their most common DNA and genes. The V and J calls reflect TCRdb's pipeline rather than the authors' work. This sample gives about 430,000 distinct CDR3 sequences in total; 85% of them show up just once. The ten largest clones take up approximately 0.11% of the sample.

Peripheral blood CD8+ and CD4+ T cells from healthy donors, Susac syndrome patients and multiple sclerosis patients were profiled using high-throughput TCR beta sequencing. Treatment-naive patients with stable or active relapsing-remitting disease fulfilling revised McDonald criteria were used as multiple sclerosis controls. Bulk CD8+ and CD4+ T cells were purified by magnetic negative isolation, while CD8+ TEMRA cells were enriched using FACS. Blood was collected in EDTA tubes and processed within 24 hours, with PBMCs isolated through density gradient centrifugation. PBMCs intended for TCR sequencing were frozen in liquid nitrogen and were later thawed in a 37 degrees C water bath. The sorted or isolated CD4+, CD8+ and CD8+ TEMRA cells reached a purity of at least 90%.

The source material was CD8+ T cells from PBMCs. The sequence is built from TRBV2 and TRBJ1-1, with 7 central nucleotides matching TRBD1. The source of this sequence is a human donor with multiple sclerosis. The CDR3 in this case is CATARGAGYTEAFF. The DNA reads as follows: TGTGCCACCGCCAGGGGGGCGGGGTACACTGAAGCTTTCTTT.